The following is a TCR beta chain sequence with its context. Its antigen is unidentified. This specimen comes from a study of graft-versus-host responses after intestinal transplantation. Study-level results: GvH clones were found in recipient marrow; some appeared first in ileum or blood.

Data came from immunoSEQ multiplex PCR; TCRdb stores just in-frame clones and leaves some out. The sample holds about 38,000 clones, less than 90% seen once. Sequences were derived from PBMCs, sampled 1,000 to 1,300 days after transplant. The TCR comes from a human patient who received an intestinal transplant, so some T cells may come from the graft donor.

The CDR3 loop reads CASSQDHTGPGGYTF. CDR3 in DNA: TGTGCCAGCAGCCAAGATCATACGGGGCCGGGGGGCTACACCTTC. This rearrangement joins TRBV4-2 to TRBJ1-2; maybe TRBD1 (5 bases). Germline CDR1 LGHNA, CDR2 YNFKEQ. V was shortened by 0 bases and J by 8 bases, with 16 bases between the two germline ends. CDR3 size: 15 residues.